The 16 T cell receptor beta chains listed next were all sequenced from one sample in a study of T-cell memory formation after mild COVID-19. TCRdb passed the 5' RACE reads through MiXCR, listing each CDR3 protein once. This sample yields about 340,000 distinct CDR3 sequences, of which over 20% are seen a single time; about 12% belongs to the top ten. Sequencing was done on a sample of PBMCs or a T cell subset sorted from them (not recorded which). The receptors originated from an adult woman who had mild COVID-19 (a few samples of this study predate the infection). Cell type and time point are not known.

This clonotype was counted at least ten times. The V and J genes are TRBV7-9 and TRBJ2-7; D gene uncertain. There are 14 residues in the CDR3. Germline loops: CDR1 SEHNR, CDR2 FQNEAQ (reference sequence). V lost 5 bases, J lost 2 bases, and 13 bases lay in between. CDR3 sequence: CASSGTLDPYEQYF. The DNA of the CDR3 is TGTGCCAGCAGCGGCACCTTGGACCCCTACGAGCAGTACTTC.

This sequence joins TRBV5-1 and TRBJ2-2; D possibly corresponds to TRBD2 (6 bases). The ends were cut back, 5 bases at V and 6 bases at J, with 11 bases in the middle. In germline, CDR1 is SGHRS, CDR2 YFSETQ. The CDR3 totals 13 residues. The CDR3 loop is CASRAGPSGELFF. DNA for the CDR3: TGCGCCAGCAGAGCGGGCCCTTCCGGGGAGCTGTTTTTT. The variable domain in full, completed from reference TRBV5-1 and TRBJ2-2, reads KAGVTQTPRYLIKTRGQQVTLSCSPISGHRSVSWYQQTPGQGLQFLFEYFSETQRNKGNFPGRFSGRQFSNSRSEMNVSTLELGDSALYLCASRAGPSGELFFGEGSRLTVL.

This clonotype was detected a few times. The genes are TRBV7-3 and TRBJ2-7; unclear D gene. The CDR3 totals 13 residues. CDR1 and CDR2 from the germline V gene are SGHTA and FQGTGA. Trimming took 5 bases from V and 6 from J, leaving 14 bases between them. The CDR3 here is CASSPDVFREQYF. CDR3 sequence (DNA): TGTGCCAGCAGCCCGGACGTATTTCGCGAGCAGTACTTC. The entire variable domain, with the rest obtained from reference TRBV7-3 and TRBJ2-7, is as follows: GAGVSQTPSNKVTEKGKYVELRCDPISGHTALYWYRQSLGQGPEFLIYFQGTGAADDSGLPNDRFFAVRPEGSVSTLKIQRTERGDSAVYLCASSPDVFREQYFGPGTRLTVT.

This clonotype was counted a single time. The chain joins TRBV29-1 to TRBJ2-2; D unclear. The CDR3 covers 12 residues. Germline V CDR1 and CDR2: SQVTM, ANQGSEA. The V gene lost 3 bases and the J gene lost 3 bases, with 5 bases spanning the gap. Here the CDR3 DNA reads TGCAGCGTTGAGGGGTACACCGGGGAGCTGTTTTTT. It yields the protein CSVEGYTGELFF.

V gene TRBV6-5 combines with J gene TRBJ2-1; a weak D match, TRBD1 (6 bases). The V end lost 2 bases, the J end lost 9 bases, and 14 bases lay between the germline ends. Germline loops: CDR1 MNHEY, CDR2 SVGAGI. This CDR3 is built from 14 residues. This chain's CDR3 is CASSYRTVLGEQFF. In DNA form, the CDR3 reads TGTGCCAGCAGTTACAGGACAGTTTTGGGTGAGCAGTTCTTC.

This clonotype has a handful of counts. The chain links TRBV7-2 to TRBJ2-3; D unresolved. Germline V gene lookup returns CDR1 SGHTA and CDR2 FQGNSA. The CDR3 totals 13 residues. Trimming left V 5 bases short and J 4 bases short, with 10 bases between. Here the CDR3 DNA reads TGTGCCAGCAGCACCCCGGTCCCAGATACGCAGTATTTT. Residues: CASSTPVPDTQYF.

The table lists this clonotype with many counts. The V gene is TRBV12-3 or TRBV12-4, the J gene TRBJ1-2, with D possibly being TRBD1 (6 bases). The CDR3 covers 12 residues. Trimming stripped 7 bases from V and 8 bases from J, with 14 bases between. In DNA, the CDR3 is TGTGCCAGCACATCAGGGGTTCGGGGCTACACCTTC. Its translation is CASTSGVRGYTF.

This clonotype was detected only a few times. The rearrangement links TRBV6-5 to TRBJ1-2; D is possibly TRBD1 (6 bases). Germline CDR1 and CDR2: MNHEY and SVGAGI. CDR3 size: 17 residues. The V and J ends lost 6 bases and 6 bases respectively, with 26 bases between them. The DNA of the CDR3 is TGTGCCAGCAGAAGAACCCCACAGGGTACCCCTTTTGATGGCTACACCTTC. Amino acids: CASRRTPQGTPFDGYTF.

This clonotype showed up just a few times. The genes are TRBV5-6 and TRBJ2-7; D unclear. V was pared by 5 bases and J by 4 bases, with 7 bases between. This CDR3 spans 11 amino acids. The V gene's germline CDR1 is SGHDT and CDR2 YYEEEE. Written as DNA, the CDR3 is TGTGCCAGCAGTCGGGTGTACGAGCAGTACTTC. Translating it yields CASSRVYEQYF.

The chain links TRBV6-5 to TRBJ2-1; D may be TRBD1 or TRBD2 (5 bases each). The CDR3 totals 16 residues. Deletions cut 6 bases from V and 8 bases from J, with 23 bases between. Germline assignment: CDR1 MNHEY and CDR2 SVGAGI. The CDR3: CASRPSGPRPGDEQFF. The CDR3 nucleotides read TGTGCCAGCAGACCGTCGGGACCCAGGCCGGGCGATGAGCAGTTCTTC.

CDR3 nucleotide sequence: TGTGCCAGCAGCCAAGATAAGGCAGGGATCTACGAGCAGTACTTC. Its protein product is CASSQDKAGIYEQYF. The chain is built from TRBV14 and TRBJ2-7, with D tentatively TRBD1 (5 bases). The CDR3 spans 15 residues. Germline V gene data show CDR1 as SGHDN and CDR2 as FVKESK. Trimming pared 0 bases from V and 3 bases from J, leaving 12 bases between.

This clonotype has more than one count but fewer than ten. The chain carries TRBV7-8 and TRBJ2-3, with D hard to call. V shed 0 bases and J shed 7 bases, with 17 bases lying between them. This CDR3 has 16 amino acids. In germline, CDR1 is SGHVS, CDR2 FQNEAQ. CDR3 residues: CASSLAGGGLTHTQYF. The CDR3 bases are TGTGCCAGCAGCTTAGCCGGCGGTGGGTTAACGCATACGCAGTATTTT. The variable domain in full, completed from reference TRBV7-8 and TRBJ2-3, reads GAGVSQSPRYKVAKRGQDVALRCDPISGHVSLFWYQQALGQGPEFLTYFQNEAQLDKSGLPSDRFFAERPEGSVSTLKIQRTQQEDSAVYLCASSLAGGGLTHTQYFGPGTRLTVL.

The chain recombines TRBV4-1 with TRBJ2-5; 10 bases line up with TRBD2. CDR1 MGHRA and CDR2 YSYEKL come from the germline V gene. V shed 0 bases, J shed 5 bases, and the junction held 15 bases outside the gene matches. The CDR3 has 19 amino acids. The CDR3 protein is CASSQERASGGLTRETQYF. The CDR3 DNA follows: TGCGCCAGCAGCCAAGAAAGAGCTAGCGGGGGTCTAACAAGGGAGACCCAGTACTTC.

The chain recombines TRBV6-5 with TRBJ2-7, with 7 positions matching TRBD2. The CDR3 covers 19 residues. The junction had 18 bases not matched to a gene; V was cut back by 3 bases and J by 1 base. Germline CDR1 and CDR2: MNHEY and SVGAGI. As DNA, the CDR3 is TGTGCCAGCAGTTATGTTATTGGAGGGGTCGGGAGGAGTTCCTACGAGCAGTACTTC. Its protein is CASSYVIGGVGRSSYEQYF.

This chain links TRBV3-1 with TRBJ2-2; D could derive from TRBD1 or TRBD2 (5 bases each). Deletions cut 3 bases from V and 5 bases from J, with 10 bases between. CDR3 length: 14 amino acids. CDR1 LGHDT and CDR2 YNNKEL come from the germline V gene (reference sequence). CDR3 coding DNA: TGTGCCAGCAGCCAGGGGGTCGGGACCGGGGAGCTGTTTTTT. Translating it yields CASSQGVGTGELFF. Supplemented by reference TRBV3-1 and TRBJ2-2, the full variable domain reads DTAVSQTPKYLVTQMGNDKSIKCEQNLGHDTMYWYKQDSKKFLKIMFSYNNKELIINETVPNRFSPKSPDKAHLNLHINSLELGDSAVYFCASSQGVGTGELFFGEGSRLTVL.

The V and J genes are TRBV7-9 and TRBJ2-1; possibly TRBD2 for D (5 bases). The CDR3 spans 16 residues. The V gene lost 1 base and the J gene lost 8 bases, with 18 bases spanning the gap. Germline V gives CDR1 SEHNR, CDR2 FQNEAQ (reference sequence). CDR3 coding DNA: TGTGCCAGCAGCTTAGTTATGTTTGAGGGTATCGATGAGCAGTTCTTC. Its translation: CASSLVMFEGIDEQFF.